This entry lists 14 T cell receptor beta chains sequenced from one sample in a study of T cell clonality in common variable immunodeficiency. Profiling relied on immunoSEQ multiplex PCR, and the TCRdb table lists in-frame clones only, not all of them. The profile covers about 39,000 clones, none occurring a single time. Sequenced material: peripheral blood mononuclear cells. These receptors were collected from a person aged 18 to 75 in good health.

This clone was observed a handful of times. The CDR3 extends 3 residues past the end of the read, so its final part is completed from the germline J gene. This chain links TRBV2 with TRBJ1-2; 7 positions match TRBD1. The J segment lost 2 bases and the V segment lost 9 bases, leaving 3 bases of the junction unmatched. This CDR3 is built from 12 residues. Germline V gives CDR1 SNHLY, CDR2 FYNNEI. The CDR3 protein is CARRGQNYGYTF. The sequenced CDR3 bases are TGTGCCAGACGGGGACAGAACTATGGC.

This clone was seen at least ten times. The CDR3 loop reads CASSPVAGTGELFF. CDR3 bases read: TGTGCCAGCTCACCAGTGGCGGGCACCGGGGAG. V and J are TRBV18 and TRBJ2-2, with a weak D call TRBD2 (5 bases). The CDR3 end falls 3 residues outside the read, so it is completed with the germline J gene. Trimming stripped 2 bases from V and 4 bases from J, with 8 bases between. Germline assignment: CDR1 KGHSH and CDR2 LQKENI. CDR3 size: 14 residues.

This clone was seen ten or more times. The CDR3 is cut off 3 residues early in the read; its end comes from the germline J gene. The chain employs TRBV5-1 and TRBJ2-1, with D tentatively TRBD1 (6 bases). The ends were cut back, 4 bases at V and 8 bases at J, with 19 bases in the middle. From germline, CDR1 is SGHRS and CDR2 YFSETQ. The CDR3 consists of 15 residues. This CDR3 is CASSPGQLLGDEQFF. Partial CDR3 DNA: TGCGCCAGCAGCCCCGGACAGCTGCTAGGGGATGAG.

This clone was observed at least ten times. The read halts 3 residues ahead of the CDR3 end, with the missing end drawn from the germline J gene. This rearrangement joins TRBV20-1 to TRBJ2-3, with TRBD2 matching over 7 bases. The germline V gene has CDR1 DFQATT and CDR2 SNEGSKA (reference sequence). CDR3 length: 16 residues. Trimming cost V 4 bases and J 2 bases; bases outside gene matches: 12. CDR3 sequence: CSATHLLASHTDTQYF. The covered CDR3 bases are TGCAGTGCTACTCACCTACTAGCGAGCCACACAGATACG.

This clone came up many times. The read ends 3 residues before the CDR3 terminus; that terminus is restored from the germline J gene. The chain links TRBV20-1 to TRBJ2-3, with D possibly matching TRBD1 (8 bases). Germline V lookup: CDR1 DFQATT, CDR2 SNEGSKA (reference sequence). The CDR3 is 14 amino acids. CDR3 DNA, as far as it was read: TGCAGTGCTCGAGCGGGACAGGAGAATCAGCCG. Translated, it gives CSARAGQENQP. From start to end, the CDR3 is CSARAGQENQPQYF.

This clone was counted ten times or more. The CDR3 end falls 3 residues outside the read, so it is completed with the germline J gene. This chain joins TRBV9 and TRBJ2-1; D may be TRBD2 (6 bases). The V and J ends lost 0 bases and 6 bases respectively, with 7 bases between them. Per germline, CDR1 SGDLS and CDR2 YYNGEE. The CDR3 has 13 residues. The CDR3 sequence is CASSVDSGNEQFF. The part of the CDR3 DNA that was read is TGTGCCAGCAGCGTAGATAGCGGCAATGAG.

This clone was picked up many times. With the read ending 3 residues before the CDR3 end, the germline J gene is used to fill in that end. The chain links TRBV6-4 to TRBJ2-1; no firm D call. CDR3 length: 15 amino acids. Germline V gives CDR1 MRHNA, CDR2 SNTAGT. V was shortened by 0 bases and J by 1 base, with 7 bases between the two germline ends. CDR3 region: CASSDSIDSYNEQFF. The DNA read from the CDR3 is TGTGCCAGCAGTGACTCGATAGATTCCTACAATGAG.

To note about this clone: The sequence runs out 3 residues before the end of the CDR3; the remainder is reconstructed from the germline J gene. The V call is TRBV11-1, the J call TRBJ2-5; TRBD1 is a possible D gene (5 bases). The CDR3 is 15 amino acids. CDR1 is SGHAT, CDR2 FQDESV, per germline (reference sequence). V was clipped by 5 bases and J by 4 bases, with 17 bases between them. The part of the CDR3 DNA that was read is TGTGCCAGCAGCCCAGGGTCCTCTTTGGTAGAGACC. This encodes CASSPGSSLVET. The whole CDR3 reads CASSPGSSLVETQYF.

This clone was counted at least ten times. CDR3 bases read: TGCAGTGCTAGAGATCTAAGCTCCGAG. It encodes CSARDLSSE. The entire CDR3 is CSARDLSSEQYF. The V and J genes are TRBV20-1 and TRBJ2-7; D gene ambiguous. The CDR3 extends 3 residues past the end of the read, so its final part is completed from the germline J gene. V was pared by 0 bases and J by 6 bases, with 9 bases between. The CDR3 totals 12 residues. Germline-derived CDR1 and CDR2 are DFQATT and SNEGSKA (reference sequence).

This clone was seen a handful of times. The read gets to within 3 residues of the CDR3 end, and the germline J gene fills in the rest. J is TRBJ2-1 and V is TRBV29-1; D possibly corresponds to TRBD1 (5 bases). Germline loops: CDR1 SQVTM, CDR2 ANQGSEA. V lost 7 bases and J 8 bases, leaving 12 bases between the germline ends. The CDR3 loop spans 11 amino acids. CDR3 region: CSALLTDEQFF. CDR3 DNA (partial): TGCAGCGCCCTACTGACAGATGAG.

The table lists this clone with many counts. The read comes to an end 3 residues before the CDR3 does, leaving the germline J gene to fill in the end. The gene calls are TRBV15 and TRBJ2-3, with 12 bases aligning to TRBD2. There are 15 residues in the CDR3. Germline CDR1 is LNHNV and CDR2 is YYDKDF (reference sequence). The J segment lost 4 bases and the V segment lost 3 bases, leaving 2 bases of the junction unmatched. CDR3 region: CATSRTSGSPDTQYF. The CDR3 DNA, read in part, is TGTGCCACCAGCAGGACTAGCGGGAGCCCAGATACG.

Many counts were recorded for this clone. Read data end 3 residues before the CDR3 end; the end is taken from the germline J gene. The V gene is TRBV10-3, the J gene TRBJ2-7, with 8 bases identical to TRBD2. Trimming at V came to 11 bases and at J to 6 bases, leaving 9 bases not matched to a gene. CDR3 length: 12 amino acids. The germline gives CDR1 ENHRY, CDR2 SYGVKD. Incomplete CDR3 DNA: TGTGCCGTACTAGCGGACGGACGCGAG. It is translated as CAVLADGRE. The full CDR3 protein reads CAVLADGREQYF.

This clone was recorded many times. The read finishes 3 residues shy of the CDR3 end, and the germline J gene is used to complete it. The rearrangement joins TRBV28 to TRBJ2-7, with 7 bases identical to TRBD2. This CDR3 spans 13 amino acids. CDR1 is MDHEN and CDR2 is SYDVKM in the germline V gene. V dropped 8 bases and J dropped 5; count of bases not matched to a gene: 9. The CDR3 is CASLHPAGDEQYF. CDR3 DNA, as far as it was read: TGTGCCAGCTTACACCCCGCGGGAGACGAG.

In this sample, this clone turned up many times. From the germline J gene comes the end of the CDR3, since the read stops 3 residues before it. The chain combines TRBV2 with TRBJ1-5; 8 nucleotides agree with TRBD1. Germline V lookup: CDR1 SNHLY, CDR2 FYNNEI. This CDR3 region has 15 residues. J was trimmed by 4 bases and V by 4 bases; bases with no gene match: 6. CDR3 DNA (partial): TGTGCCAGCAGTGTTGGGCAGGGGGCGAATCAGCCC. Its translation is CASSVGQGANQP. The whole CDR3 is CASSVGQGANQPQHF.